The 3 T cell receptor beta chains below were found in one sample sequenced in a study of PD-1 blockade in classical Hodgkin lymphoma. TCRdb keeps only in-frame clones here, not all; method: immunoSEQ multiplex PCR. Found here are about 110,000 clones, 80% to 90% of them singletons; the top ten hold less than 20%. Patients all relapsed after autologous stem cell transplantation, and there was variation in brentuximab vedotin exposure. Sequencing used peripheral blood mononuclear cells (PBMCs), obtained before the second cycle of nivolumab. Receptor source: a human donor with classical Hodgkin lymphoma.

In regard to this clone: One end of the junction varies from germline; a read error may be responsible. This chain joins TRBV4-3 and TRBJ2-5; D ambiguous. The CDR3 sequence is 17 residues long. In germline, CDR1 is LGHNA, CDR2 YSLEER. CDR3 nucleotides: TGCGCCAGCAGCCAATACCCTTTCCCGCTGGCGCAAGGGACCCAGTACTTC. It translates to CASSQYPFPLAQGTQYF.

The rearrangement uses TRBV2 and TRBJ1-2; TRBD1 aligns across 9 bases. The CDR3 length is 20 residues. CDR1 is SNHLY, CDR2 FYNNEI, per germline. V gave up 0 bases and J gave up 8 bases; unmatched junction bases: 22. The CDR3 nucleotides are TGTGCCAGCAGTGAAGCGCTTCTGTTGGGACAGGGAACTGGGGAGGAGGGCTACACCTTC. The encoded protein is CASSEALLLGQGTGEEGYTF.

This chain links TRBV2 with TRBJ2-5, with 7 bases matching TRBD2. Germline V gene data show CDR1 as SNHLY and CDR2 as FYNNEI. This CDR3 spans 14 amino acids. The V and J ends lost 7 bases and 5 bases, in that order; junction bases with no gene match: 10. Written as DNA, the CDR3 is TGTGCCAGCACCTGGGGGGGGAGGGGCGAGACCCAGTACTTC. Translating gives CASTWGGRGETQYF.